Listed below are T cell receptor beta chains from one sample, sequenced in a study of human T cells and chemical hapten exposure. TCRdb reprocessed the RACE reads via MiXCR and lists one record per CDR3 protein. Seen here are 110,000 to 150,000 distinct CDR3 sequences, about 11% observed once, and the top ten hold around 1.4%. The sequencing here drew on whole blood, taken in connection with sensitization to the hapten diphenylcyclopropenone (DPC). These receptors all stem from a woman in her forties or fifties with alopecia areata. Some clones in this sample may be carry-over from other donors' samples. CDR3s include the opening cysteine and the closing phenylalanine or tryptophan. D genes are given only for firm matches. Size tells how often a clone was seen (once, few, many) or the class of an expanded clone, and some rows leave it out.

clone size,D gene,J gene,V gene,CDR3 protein,CDR3 DNA
-,-,TRBJ2-2,TRBV21-1,CASSSSGIHTGELFF,TGTGCCAGCAGCTCTAGCGGGATACACACCGGGGAGCTGTTTTTT
-,-,TRBJ2-7,TRBV6-6,CASSPDAYEQYF,TGTGCCAGCAGTCCGGACGCATACGAGCAGTACTTC
many,-,TRBJ2-7,TRBV25-1,CASSEYKAPYEQYF,TGTGCCAGCAGTGAATATAAAGCTCCCTACGAGCAGTACTTC
few,-,TRBJ1-3,TRBV11-2,CASSQDTPKEPGNTIYF,TGTGCCAGCAGCCAGGACACTCCAAAGGAGCCTGGAAACACCATATATTTT
-,TRBD2,TRBJ2-1,TRBV5-4,CASSSGLAGGPGYNEQFF,TGTGCCAGCAGCTCGGGACTAGCGGGAGGCCCCGGATACAATGAGCAGTTCTTC
few,-,TRBJ2-6,TRBV3-1,CASSPGRGLSGANVLTF,TGTGCCAGCAGCCCCGGACGGGGCCTCTCTGGGGCCAACGTCCTGACTTTC
-,TRBD2,TRBJ2-1,TRBV19,CASSIDSGRNNEQFF,TGTGCCAGTAGTATAGATAGCGGGAGGAACAATGAGCAGTTCTTC
-,TRBD2,TRBJ2-1,TRBV20-1,CSATGTSGSHEQFF,TGCAGTGCTACGGGGACTAGCGGGAGCCATGAGCAGTTCTTC
few,-,TRBJ1-1,TRBV6-5,CASSYDSMNTEAFF,TGTGCCAGCAGTTACGACTCCATGAACACTGAAGCTTTCTTT
few,-,TRBJ2-3,TRBV9,CASSGRYTDTQYF,TGTGCCAGCAGCGGCCGCTACACAGATACGCAGTATTTT
few,-,TRBJ2-7,TRBV5-1,CASSLFDEGYEQYF,TGCGCCAGCAGCTTGTTTGACGAAGGATACGAGCAGTACTTC
few,-,TRBJ2-1,TRBV7-9,CASSPLAGYEQFF,TGTGCCAGCAGCCCCCTGGCCGGGTATGAGCAGTTCTTC
-,TRBD1,TRBJ1-5,TRBV28,CASIFGTDSNQPQHF,TGTGCCAGCATCTTCGGGACAGATAGCAATCAGCCCCAGCATTTT
many,TRBD1,TRBJ2-7,TRBV12-3/TRBV12-4,CASSSPGQGVNEQYF,TGTGCCAGCAGTTCTCCGGGACAGGGGGTCAACGAGCAGTACTTC
few,TRBD1,TRBJ2-7,TRBV27,CASSPKGQGFIRHEQYF,TGTGCCAGCAGTCCTAAGGGACAGGGGTTTATTCGGCACGAGCAGTACTTC
-,-,TRBJ1-6,TRBV6-5,CASRQGWNSPLHF,TGTGCCAGCAGACAGGGATGGAATTCACCCCTCCACTTT
few,-,TRBJ1-1,TRBV6-5,CASSYSSGANTEAFF,TGTGCCAGCAGTTACTCGTCGGGAGCGAACACTGAAGCTTTCTTT
few,-,TRBJ2-1,TRBV9,CASSVAEGGWLEQFF,TGTGCCAGCAGCGTAGCGGAGGGGGGTTGGTTAGAGCAGTTCTTC
many,-,TRBJ1-1,TRBV18,CASSPPGVGTEAFF,TGTGCCAGCTCACCACCAGGGGTGGGCACTGAAGCTTTCTTT
-,-,TRBJ2-2,TRBV2,CASRGLSGYTGELFF,TGTGCCTCACGAGGGCTTAGCGGTTACACCGGGGAGCTGTTTTTT
many,TRBD1,TRBJ2-2,TRBV24-1,CATSDYTGVPGELFF,TGTGCCACCAGTGACTATACAGGGGTCCCCGGGGAGCTGTTTTTT
few,TRBD1,TRBJ2-7,TRBV27,CASSLRGQVEQYF,TGTGCCAGCAGTTTACGGGGACAGGTAGAGCAGTACTTC
few,-,TRBJ2-3,TRBV29-1,CSVEVSGVGTDTQYF,TGCAGCGTTGAAGTTTCCGGGGTTGGGACAGATACGCAGTATTTT
many,-,TRBJ1-4,TRBV29-1,CSVRKGLGEKLFF,TGCAGCGTTCGGAAGGGGCTGGGTGAAAAACTGTTTTTT
-,-,TRBJ1-5,TRBV5-1,CASSFDRGNQPQHF,TGCGCCAGCAGCTTCGACCGCGGGAATCAGCCCCAGCATTTT
many,-,TRBJ1-4,TRBV9,CASSVEGRYGEKLFF,TGTGCCAGCAGCGTAGAAGGCCGATATGGGGAAAAACTGTTTTTT
-,-,TRBJ2-3,TRBV20-1,CSAPPGPSTDTQYF,TGCAGTGCCCCCCCGGGGCCAAGCACAGATACGCAGTATTTT
-,-,TRBJ2-1,TRBV29-1,CSLSRLWDEQFF,TGCAGCTTATCCAGACTTTGGGATGAGCAGTTCTTC
-,-,TRBJ1-1,TRBV2,CASSDYANTEAFF,TGTGCCAGCAGTGATTATGCGAACACTGAAGCTTTCTTT
-,-,TRBJ1-6,TRBV27,CASSPGTSPLHF,TGTGCCAGCAGCCCCGGGACTTCACCCCTCCACTTT
few,TRBD2,TRBJ2-1,TRBV19,CASSLAGALYNEQFF,TGTGCCAGTAGCCTAGCGGGAGCATTGTACAATGAGCAGTTCTTC
few,-,TRBJ2-7,TRBV29-1,CSVGGTRGSYEQYF,TGCAGCGTTGGTGGGACGAGGGGGTCCTACGAGCAGTACTTC
many,-,TRBJ2-1,TRBV3-1,CASSQERQSYNEQFF,TGTGCCAGCAGCCAAGAGAGACAATCCTACAATGAGCAGTTCTTC
-,TRBD2,TRBJ2-2,TRBV27,CASSSGTNTGELFF,TGTGCCAGCAGTAGCGGGACGAACACCGGGGAGCTGTTTTTT
-,-,TRBJ1-4,TRBV5-4,CASSGGGTGEKLFF,TGTGCCAGCAGCGGAGGAGGTACAGGCGAAAAACTGTTTTTT
-,TRBD1,TRBJ1-2,TRBV6-5,CASTRQGVWYGYTF,TGTGCCAGCACCCGACAGGGTGTCTGGTATGGCTACACCTTC
-,-,TRBJ2-7,TRBV9,CASSPRNYEGEQYF,TGTGCCAGCAGCCCGAGAAACTATGAAGGGGAGCAGTACTTC
-,-,TRBJ1-2,TRBV6-5,CASTWSATNYGYTF,TGTGCCAGCACCTGGTCGGCTACTAACTATGGCTACACCTTC
-,-,TRBJ2-2,TRBV19,CATLGTISTGELFF,TGTGCCACTCTGGGGACAATATCTACCGGGGAGCTGTTTTTT
many,TRBD1,TRBJ2-7,TRBV6-5,CASSPGTGAGQYF,TGTGCCAGCAGCCCCGGGACAGGGGCCGGGCAGTACTTC
few,TRBD1,TRBJ2-7,TRBV7-2,CASSTGQGAPYEQYF,TGTGCCAGCAGCACTGGACAGGGGGCGCCCTACGAGCAGTACTTC
few,-,TRBJ1-1,TRBV25-1,CASSGHGAVASEAFF,TGTGCCAGCAGTGGCCACGGGGCGGTCGCTTCTGAAGCTTTCTTT
few,TRBD2,TRBJ2-3,TRBV6-2/TRBV6-3,CASSSATSGRGTDTQYF,TGTGCCAGCAGTTCCGCGACTAGCGGGAGGGGCACAGATACGCAGTATTTT
-,-,TRBJ2-4,TRBV12-3/TRBV12-4,CASSSGALAKNIQYF,TGTGCCAGCAGTTCCGGGGCGCTAGCCAAAAACATTCAGTACTTC
few,TRBD2,TRBJ2-1,TRBV7-9,CASSRLAGGGNEQFF,TGTGCCAGCAGCCGACTAGCGGGAGGAGGTAATGAGCAGTTCTTC
many,-,TRBJ2-3,TRBV20-1,CSAREPGAATDTQYF,TGCAGTGCTAGAGAACCGGGAGCGGCCACAGATACGCAGTATTTT
many,TRBD1,TRBJ2-1,TRBV5-1,CASSLGRGFYNEQFF,TGCGCCAGCAGCTTGGGCAGGGGGTTCTACAATGAGCAGTTCTTC
few,TRBD1,TRBJ2-3,TRBV5-4,CASSLGTGADTQYF,TGTGCCAGCAGCCTCGGGACAGGGGCAGATACGCAGTATTTT
few,-,TRBJ2-4,TRBV28,CASSPALAKNIQYF,TGTGCCAGCAGCCCCGCATTAGCCAAAAACATTCAGTACTTC
many,-,TRBJ2-5,TRBV2,CASRVGGQETQYF,TGTGCCAGCAGGGTAGGGGGCCAAGAGACCCAGTACTTC
few,-,TRBJ2-7,TRBV12-3/TRBV12-4,CASTLTEKYEQYF,TGTGCCAGCACCTTGACCGAAAAGTACGAGCAGTACTTC
-,TRBD2,TRBJ2-1,TRBV6-1,CASTGASGRSLGRESSYNEQFF,TGTGCCAGCACCGGGGCTAGCGGGAGGTCTCTGGGCCGGGAAAGTTCCTACAATGAGCAGTTCTTC
-,TRBD1,TRBJ1-5,TRBV11-2,CASSPGQGARGNQPQHF,TGTGCCAGCAGTCCGGGACAGGGGGCTAGGGGCAATCAGCCCCAGCATTTT
-,-,TRBJ2-4,TRBV3-1,CASSTGQKNIQYF,TGTGCCAGCAGTACCGGACAGAAAAACATTCAGTACTTC
few,-,TRBJ2-2,TRBV12-5,CASASRAGNTGELFF,TGTGCTAGTGCCAGCCGGGCGGGTAACACCGGGGAGCTGTTTTTT